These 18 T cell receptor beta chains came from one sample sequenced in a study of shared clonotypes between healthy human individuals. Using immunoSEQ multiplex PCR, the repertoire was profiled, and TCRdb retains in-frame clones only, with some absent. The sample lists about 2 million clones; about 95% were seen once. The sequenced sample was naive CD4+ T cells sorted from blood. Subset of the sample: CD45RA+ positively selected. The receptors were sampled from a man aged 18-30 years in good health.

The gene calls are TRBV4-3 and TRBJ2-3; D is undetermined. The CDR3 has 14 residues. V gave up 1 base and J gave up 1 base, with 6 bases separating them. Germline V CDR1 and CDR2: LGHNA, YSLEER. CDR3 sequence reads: CASSQGLGTDTQYF. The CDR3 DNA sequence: TGCGCCAGCAGCCAAGGCTTGGGCACAGATACGCAGTATTTT.

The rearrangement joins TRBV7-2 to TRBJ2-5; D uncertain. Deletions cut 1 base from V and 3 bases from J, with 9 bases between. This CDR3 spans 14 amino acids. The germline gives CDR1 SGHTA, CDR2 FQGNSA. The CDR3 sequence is CASSLGVPEETQYF. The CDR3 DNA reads TGTGCCAGCAGCTTAGGGGTCCCCGAAGAGACCCAGTACTTC.

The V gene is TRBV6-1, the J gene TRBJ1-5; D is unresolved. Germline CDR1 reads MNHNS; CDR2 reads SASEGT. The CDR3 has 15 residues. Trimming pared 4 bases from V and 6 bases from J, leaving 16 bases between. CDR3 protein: CASSVRLQGSQPQHF. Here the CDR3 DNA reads TGTGCCAGCAGTGTCAGGCTACAAGGCAGTCAGCCCCAGCATTTT.

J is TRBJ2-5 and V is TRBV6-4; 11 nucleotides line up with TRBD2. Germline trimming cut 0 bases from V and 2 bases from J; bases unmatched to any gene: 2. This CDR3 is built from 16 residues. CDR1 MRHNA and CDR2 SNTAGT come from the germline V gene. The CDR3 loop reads CASSDSTSGVQETQYF. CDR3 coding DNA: TGTGCCAGCAGTGACTCGACTAGCGGGGTACAAGAGACCCAGTACTTC.

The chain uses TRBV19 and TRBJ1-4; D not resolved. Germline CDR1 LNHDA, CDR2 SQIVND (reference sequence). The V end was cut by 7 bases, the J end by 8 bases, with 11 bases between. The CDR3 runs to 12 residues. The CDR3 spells CASKGHGEKLFF. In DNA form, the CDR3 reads TGTGCCAGTAAGGGCCATGGAGAAAAACTGTTTTTT.

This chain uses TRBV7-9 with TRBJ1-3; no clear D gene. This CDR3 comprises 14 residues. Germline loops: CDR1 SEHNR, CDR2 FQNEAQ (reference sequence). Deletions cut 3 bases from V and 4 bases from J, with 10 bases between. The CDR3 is CASSLDFIGNTIYF. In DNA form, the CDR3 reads TGTGCCAGCAGCTTGGACTTCATCGGAAACACCATATATTTT.

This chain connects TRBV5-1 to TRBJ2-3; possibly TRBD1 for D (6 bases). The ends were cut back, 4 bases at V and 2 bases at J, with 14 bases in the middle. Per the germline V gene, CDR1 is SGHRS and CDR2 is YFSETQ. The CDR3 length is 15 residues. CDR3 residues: CASSPQGIYTDTQYF. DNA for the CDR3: TGCGCCAGCAGCCCACAGGGAATCTACACAGATACGCAGTATTTT.

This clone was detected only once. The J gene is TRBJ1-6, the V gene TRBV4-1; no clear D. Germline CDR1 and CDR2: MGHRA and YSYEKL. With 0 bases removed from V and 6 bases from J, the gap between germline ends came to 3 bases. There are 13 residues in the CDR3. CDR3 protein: CASSQERNSPLHF. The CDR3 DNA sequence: TGCGCCAGCAGCCAAGAGCGTAATTCACCCCTCCACTTT.

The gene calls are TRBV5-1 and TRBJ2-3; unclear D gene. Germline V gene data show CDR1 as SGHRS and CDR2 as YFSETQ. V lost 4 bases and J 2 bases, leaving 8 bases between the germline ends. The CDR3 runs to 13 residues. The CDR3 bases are TGCGCCAGCAGCCAGGTCCCCACAGATACGCAGTATTTT. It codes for CASSQVPTDTQYF.

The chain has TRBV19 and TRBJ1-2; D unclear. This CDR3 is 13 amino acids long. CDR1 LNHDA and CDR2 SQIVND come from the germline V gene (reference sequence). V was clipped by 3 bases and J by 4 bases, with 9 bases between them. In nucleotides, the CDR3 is TGTGCCAGTAGTATCGGCAGCCCCTATGGCTACACCTTC. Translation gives CASSIGSPYGYTF.

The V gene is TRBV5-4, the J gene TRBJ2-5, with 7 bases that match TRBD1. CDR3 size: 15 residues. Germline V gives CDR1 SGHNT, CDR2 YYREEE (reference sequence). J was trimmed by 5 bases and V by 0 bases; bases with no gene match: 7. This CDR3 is CASSLAMGTAETQYF. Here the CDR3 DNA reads TGTGCCAGCAGCTTGGCTATGGGGACAGCGGAGACCCAGTACTTC.

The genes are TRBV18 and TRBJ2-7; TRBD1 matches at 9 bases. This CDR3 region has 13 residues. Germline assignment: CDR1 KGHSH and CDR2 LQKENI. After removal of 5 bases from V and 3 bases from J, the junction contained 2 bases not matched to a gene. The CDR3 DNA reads TGTGCCAGCTCAGGACAGGGGCTCTACGAGCAGTACTTC. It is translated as CASSGQGLYEQYF.

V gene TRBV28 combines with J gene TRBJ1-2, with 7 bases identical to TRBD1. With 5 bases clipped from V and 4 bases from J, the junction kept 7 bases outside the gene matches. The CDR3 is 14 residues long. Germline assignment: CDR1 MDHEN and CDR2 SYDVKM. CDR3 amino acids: CASSTSGQLYGYTF. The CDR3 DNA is TGTGCCAGCAGTACCTCGGGACAGCTCTATGGCTACACCTTC.

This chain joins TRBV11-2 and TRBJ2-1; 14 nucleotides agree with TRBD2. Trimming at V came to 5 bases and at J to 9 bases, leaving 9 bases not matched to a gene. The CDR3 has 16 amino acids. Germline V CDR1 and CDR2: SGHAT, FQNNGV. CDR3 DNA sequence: TGTGCCAGCAGCCTACAGGGACTAGCGGGAGCGGGTGAGCAGTTCTTC. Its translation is CASSLQGLAGAGEQFF.

The CDR3 reads CAAGQEYSKNIQYF. DNA of the CDR3: TGTGCCGCCGGACAGGAGTATTCGAAAAACATTCAGTACTTC. The chain is built from TRBV10-3 and TRBJ2-4, with 7 bases lining up with TRBD1. The germline V gene encodes CDR1 ENHRY and CDR2 SYGVKD. The CDR3 contains 14 residues. Losses at the gene ends were 11 bases for V and 4 bases for J; bases not matched to a gene: 11.

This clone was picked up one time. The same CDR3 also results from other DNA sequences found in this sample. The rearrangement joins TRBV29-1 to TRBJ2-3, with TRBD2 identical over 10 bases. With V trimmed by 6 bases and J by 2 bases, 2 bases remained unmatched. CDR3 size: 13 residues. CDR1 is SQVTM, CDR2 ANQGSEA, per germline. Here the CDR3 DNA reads TGCAGCGTACTAGCGGGATCCACAGATACGCAGTATTTT. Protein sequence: CSVLAGSTDTQYF.

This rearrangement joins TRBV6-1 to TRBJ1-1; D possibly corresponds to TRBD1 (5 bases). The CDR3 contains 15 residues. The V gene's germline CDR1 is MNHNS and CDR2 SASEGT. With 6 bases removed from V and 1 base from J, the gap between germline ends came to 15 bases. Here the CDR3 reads CASSAGGAGNTEAFF. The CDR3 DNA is TGTGCCAGCAGCGCCGGGGGAGCGGGGAACACTGAAGCTTTCTTT.

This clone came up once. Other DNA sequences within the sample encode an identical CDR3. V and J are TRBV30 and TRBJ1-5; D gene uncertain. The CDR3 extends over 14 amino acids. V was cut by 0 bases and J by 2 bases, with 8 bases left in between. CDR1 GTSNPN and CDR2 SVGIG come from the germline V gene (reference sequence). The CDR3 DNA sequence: TGTGCCTGGAGTGTGTCTGGAGGCAATCAGCCCCAGCATTTT. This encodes CAWSVSGGNQPQHF.